Below, 6 T cell receptor beta chains from the same sample are listed, as sequenced in a study of Ad26.COV2.S vaccination and SARS-CoV-2 variants. Noted treatment: roughly 20 received Ad26.COV2.S at low or high dose, single or two shots; 5 received placebo; per-sample allocation not given. Material that was analyzed had been drawn on day 63 after the first vaccine or placebo injection. TCRdb's copy holds only in-frame clones and misses some; the assay was immunoSEQ multiplex PCR. The profile covers a few hundred thousand clones, with approximately 83% appearing a single time and around 7.4% taken by the ten largest. The input for sequencing was peripheral blood, taken in a trial of Ad26.COV2.S vaccine versus placebo. Source of these receptors: a person between 18 and 60 years old who received the Ad26.COV2.S COVID-19 vaccine or a placebo.

The rearrangement joins TRBV5-1 to TRBJ2-5, with D possibly called TRBD1 or TRBD2 (6 bases each). This CDR3 is 13 amino acids long. Germline-derived CDR1 and CDR2 are SGHRS and YFSETQ. V lost 4 bases and J 5 bases, leaving 12 bases between the germline ends. The DNA for the CDR3 is TGCGCCAGCAGCATACTAGGGGGGGAGACCCAGTACTTC. This sequence encodes CASSILGGETQYF. Full variable domain (missing parts from reference TRBV5-1 and TRBJ2-5): KAGVTQTPRYLIKTRGQQVTLSCSPISGHRSVSWYQQTPGQGLQFLFEYFSETQRNKGNFPGRFSGRQFSNSRSEMNVSTLELGDSALYLCASSILGGETQYFGPGTRLLVL.

The J gene is TRBJ1-2, the V gene TRBV5-8, with TRBD1 as a possible D gene (6 bases). The CDR3 extends over 16 amino acids. Trimming pared 7 bases from V and 8 bases from J, leaving 27 bases between. Per the germline V gene, CDR1 is SGHTS and CDR2 is YDEGEE. CDR3 amino acids: CASPLRGAMWVDGYTF. For the CDR3, the DNA is TGTGCCAGCCCGTTGCGGGGGGCGATGTGGGTGGACGGCTACACCTTC. Supplemented by reference TRBV5-8 and TRBJ1-2, the full variable domain reads EAGVTQSPTHLIKTRGQQATLRCSPISGHTSVYWYQQALGLGLQFLLWYDEGEERNRGNFPPRFSGRQFPNYSSELNVNALELEDSALYLCASPLRGAMWVDGYTFGSGTRLTVV.

This chain connects TRBV30 to TRBJ1-1, with D unresolved. The ends were cut back, 7 bases at V and 5 bases at J, with 17 bases in the middle. Per the germline V gene, CDR1 is GTSNPN and CDR2 is SVGIG (reference sequence). The CDR3 contains 13 residues. The CDR3 is CAFGPHLGTEAFF. Written as DNA, the CDR3 is TGTGCCTTTGGACCCCACCTCGGGACTGAAGCTTTCTTT.

This clone was counted only a few times. J is TRBJ2-3 and V is TRBV11-2; no definite D call. The CDR3 is made up of 12 amino acids. The V end lost 4 bases, the J end lost 2 bases, and 4 bases lay between the germline ends. CDR1 and CDR2 from the germline V gene are SGHAT and FQNNGV. DNA for the CDR3: TGTGCCAGCAGCTCCCTCACAGATACGCAGTATTTT. Translation: CASSSLTDTQYF.

The chain links TRBV18 to TRBJ2-1, with D hard to call. Germline CDR1 and CDR2: KGHSH and LQKENI. This CDR3 spans 13 amino acids. V gave up 2 bases and J gave up 5 bases, with 7 bases separating them. The chain's CDR3 is CASSPSRDNEQFF. In DNA form, the CDR3 reads TGTGCCAGCTCACCATCACGGGACAATGAGCAGTTCTTC. Using reference TRBV18 and TRBJ2-1 for the parts outside the CDR3, the full variable domain is NAGVMQNPRHLVRRRGQEARLRCSPMKGHSHVYWYRQLPEEGLKFMVYLQKENIIDESGMPKERFSAEFPKEGPSILRIQQVVRGDSAAYFCASSPSRDNEQFFGPGTRLTVL.

The gene calls are TRBV19 and TRBJ2-7, with 14 bases matching TRBD2. The CDR3 loop spans 16 amino acids. From germline, CDR1 is LNHDA and CDR2 SQIVND (reference sequence). Trimming at V came to 5 bases and at J to 6 bases, leaving 9 bases not matched to a gene. The CDR3 DNA reads as TGTGCCAGTAGTCCCCCGGGACTAGCGGGAGTCAGCGAGCAGTACTTC. Translated, it gives CASSPPGLAGVSEQYF.